These 7 T cell receptor beta chains share one sample of origin, sequenced in a study of identical twins. In TCRdb, the 5' RACE reads were re-called with MiXCR into one record per CDR3 protein. Of 400,000 to 650,000 distinct CDR3 sequences in the sample, roughly 21% were seen once. These same records also appear under a second study, on T cells expressing NK-cell markers.

The sequencing input was CD4+ T cells sorted from blood. The receptors come from a woman younger than 35 in good health.

This clonotype has at least ten counts. The CDR3 is CASSLHPQETQYF. Written as DNA, the CDR3 is TGTGCCAGCAGTTTACACCCTCAAGAGACCCAGTACTTC. The chain couples TRBV12-3 or TRBV12-4 to TRBJ2-5; D unresolved. Trimming cost V 2 bases and J 2 bases, with 6 bases left between them. The CDR3 consists of 13 residues.

This clonotype was detected a few times. The chain carries TRBV20-1 and TRBJ2-7, with 13 bases identical to TRBD2. CDR3 size: 14 residues. Per germline, CDR1 DFQATT and CDR2 SNEGSKA (reference sequence). V gave up 5 bases and J gave up 7 bases; unmatched junction bases: 8. The CDR3 is CSAVLAGGPGEQYF. The CDR3, as DNA: TGCAGTGCTGTACTAGCGGGAGGGCCAGGGGAGCAGTACTTC.

The chain has TRBV9 and TRBJ2-3; the D gene is possibly TRBD2 (6 bases). Germline CDR1 and CDR2: SGDLS and YYNGEE. This CDR3 has 15 amino acids. Trimming pared 4 bases from V and 5 bases from J, leaving 17 bases between. The CDR3 here is CASSPAPRLEDTQYF. The DNA of the CDR3 is TGTGCCAGCAGCCCAGCACCAAGACTAGAAGATACGCAGTATTTT.

The sample holds a few counts of this clonotype. The V gene is TRBV12-3 or TRBV12-4, the J gene TRBJ2-7; 8 bases line up with TRBD1. The CDR3 runs to 14 residues. The V and J ends lost 6 bases and 5 bases, in that order; junction bases with no gene match: 9. The CDR3 loop reads CASRFGTGSHEQYF. CDR3 DNA sequence: TGTGCCAGCAGATTTGGGACAGGTTCCCACGAGCAGTACTTC.

This clonotype was picked up one time. The rearrangement links TRBV7-6 to TRBJ2-1; 7 nucleotides match TRBD2. The CDR3 loop spans 13 amino acids. Germline CDR1 SGHVS, CDR2 FNYEAQ. Trimming at V came to 5 bases and at J to 9 bases, leaving 7 bases not matched to a gene. CDR3 amino acids: CASSPTRGGEQFF. In nucleotides, the CDR3 is TGTGCCAGCAGCCCGACCCGCGGGGGTGAGCAGTTCTTC.

This clonotype was observed a handful of times. This chain uses TRBV18 with TRBJ2-7; a possible D gene is TRBD2 (6 bases). With 6 bases removed from V and 3 bases from J, the gap between germline ends came to 15 bases. The CDR3 is 14 residues long. Germline CDR1 reads KGHSH; CDR2 reads LQKENI. The CDR3 reads CASSEGTRDYEQYF. CDR3 DNA: TGTGCCAGCTCTGAGGGGACGCGGGACTACGAGCAGTACTTC.

This clonotype was recorded a few times. The chain is built from TRBV12-3 or TRBV12-4 and TRBJ2-7; D not resolved. The CDR3 has 12 amino acids. Trimming pared 4 bases from V and 2 bases from J, leaving 6 bases between. DNA for the CDR3: TGTGCCAGCAGTTCCCAACCCTACGAGCAGTACTTC. Protein product: CASSSQPYEQYF.